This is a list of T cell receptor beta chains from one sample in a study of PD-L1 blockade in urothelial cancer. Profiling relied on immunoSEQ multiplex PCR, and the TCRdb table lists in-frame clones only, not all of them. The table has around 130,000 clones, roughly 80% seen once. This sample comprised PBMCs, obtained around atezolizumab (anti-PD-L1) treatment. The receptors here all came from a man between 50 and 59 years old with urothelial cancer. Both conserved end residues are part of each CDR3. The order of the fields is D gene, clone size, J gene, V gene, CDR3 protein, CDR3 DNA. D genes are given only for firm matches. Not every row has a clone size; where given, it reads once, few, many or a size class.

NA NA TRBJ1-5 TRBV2 CASSVSQINQPQHF TGTGCCAGCAGTGTTTCTCAGATCAATCAGCCCCAGCATTTT
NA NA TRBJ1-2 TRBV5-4 CASSPDTNYGYTF TGTGCCAGCAGCCCTGACACTAACTATGGCTACACCTTC
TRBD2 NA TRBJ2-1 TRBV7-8 CASSLGGRSYNEQFF TGTGCCAGCAGCTTAGGCGGGAGGTCCTACAATGAGCAGTTCTTC
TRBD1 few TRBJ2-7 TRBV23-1 CASSQSQGAGFGRYEQYF TGCGCCAGCAGTCAATCGCAGGGGGCAGGTTTCGGCCGCTACGAGCAGTACTTC
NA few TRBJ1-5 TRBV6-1 CASSERGNQPQHF TGTGCCAGCAGTGAACGGGGGAATCAGCCCCAGCATTTT
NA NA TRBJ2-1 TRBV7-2 CASSLARARNEQFF TGTGCCAGCAGCTTAGCCCGTGCGAGGAATGAGCAGTTCTTC
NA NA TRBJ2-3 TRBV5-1 CASSLIPSRSTDTQYF TGCGCCAGCAGCTTAATCCCTAGCCGGAGCACAGATACGCAGTATTTT
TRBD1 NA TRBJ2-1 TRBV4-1 CASSHGQGLVDEQFF TGCGCCAGCAGCCATGGACAGGGGTTGGTGGATGAGCAGTTCTTC
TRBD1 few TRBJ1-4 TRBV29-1 CSASWDRGVKLFF TGCAGCGCGTCTTGGGACAGGGGTGTAAAACTGTTTTTT
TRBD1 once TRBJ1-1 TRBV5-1 CASSLDWAGGVNTEAFF TGCGCCAGCAGCTTGGATTGGGCAGGGGGAGTGAACACTGAAGCTTTCTTT
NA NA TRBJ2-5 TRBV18 CASSREYQETQYF TGTGCCAGCTCACGGGAGTACCAAGAGACCCAGTACTTC
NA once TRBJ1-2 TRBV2 CASSELWGRRDGYTF TGTGCCAGCAGTGAACTTTGGGGCCGAAGGGATGGCTACACCTTC
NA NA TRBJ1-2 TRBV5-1 CASSTDSLGGYTF TGCGCCAGCAGCACCGACAGTCTGGGAGGCTACACCTTC
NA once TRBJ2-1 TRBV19 CASSIDGAGTSNEQFF TGTGCCAGTAGTATAGATGGCGCCGGGACTTCCAATGAGCAGTTCTTC
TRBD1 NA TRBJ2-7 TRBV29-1 CSVELGRGNSYEQYF TGCAGCGTTGAATTGGGCAGGGGGAACTCCTACGAGCAGTACTTC
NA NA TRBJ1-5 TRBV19 CASSIGRGAWRDSNQPQHF TGTGCCAGTAGTATCGGGAGGGGAGCTTGGAGGGATAGCAATCAGCCCCAGCATTTT
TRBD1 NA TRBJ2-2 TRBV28 CASSFPLGTGKNTGELFF TGTGCCAGCAGTTTCCCACTTGGGACAGGGAAAAACACCGGGGAGCTGTTTTTT
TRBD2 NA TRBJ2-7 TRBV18 CASSAGPSGGYEQYF TGTGCCAGCTCCGCAGGTCCAAGCGGGGGCTACGAGCAGTACTTC
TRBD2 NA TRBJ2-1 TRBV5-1 CASSFTGTSFYEQFF TGCGCCAGCAGCTTCACCGGGACTAGCTTCTATGAGCAGTTCTTC
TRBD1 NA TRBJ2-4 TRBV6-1 CASSEARQGAAKNIQYF TGTGCCAGCAGTGAAGCCAGGCAGGGGGCGGCCAAAAACATTCAGTACTTC
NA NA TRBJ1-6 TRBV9 CASSDRYNSPLHF TGTGCCAGCAGCGACAGGTATAATTCACCCCTCCACTTT
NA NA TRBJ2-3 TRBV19 CASSKAGRSTTDTQYF TGTGCCAGTAGTAAGGCGGGACGCTCTACCACAGATACGCAGTATTTT
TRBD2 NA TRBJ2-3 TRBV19 CASSSAGGSPDTQYF TGTGCCAGTAGTTCCGCGGGAGGGTCTCCAGATACGCAGTATTTT
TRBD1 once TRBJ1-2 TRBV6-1 CASRVTGENGYTF TGTGCCAGCAGAGTTACAGGGGAAAATGGCTACACCTTC
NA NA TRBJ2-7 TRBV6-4 CASSLVSWGEGYEQYF TGTGCCAGCAGTCTCGTCTCTTGGGGGGAAGGCTACGAGCAGTACTTC
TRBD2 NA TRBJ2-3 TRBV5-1 CASSLAHPAGGADTQYF TGCGCCAGCAGCTTGGCCCACCCAGCGGGAGGGGCAGATACGCAGTATTTT
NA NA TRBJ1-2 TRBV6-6 CASNSRGNYGYTF TGTGCCAGCAACTCGCGGGGGAACTATGGCTACACCTTC
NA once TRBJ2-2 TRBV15 CATRRTSNTGELFF TGTGCCACGCGGAGGACCTCGAACACCGGGGAGCTGTTTTTT
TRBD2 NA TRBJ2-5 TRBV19 CASSIGAGVETQYF TGTGCCAGTAGTATAGGAGCGGGAGTGGAGACCCAGTACTTC
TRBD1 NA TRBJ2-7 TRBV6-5 CASSLPGTGYYEQYF TGTGCCAGCAGCCTGCCTGGGACAGGGTACTACGAGCAGTACTTC
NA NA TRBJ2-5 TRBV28 CASSPPGVRLETQYF TGTGCCAGCAGTCCACCCGGGGTCCGGTTGGAGACCCAGTACTTC
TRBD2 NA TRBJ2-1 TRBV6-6 CASSPGTSGLGKQFF TGTGCCAGCAGCCCCGGGACTAGCGGCCTTGGGAAGCAGTTCTTC
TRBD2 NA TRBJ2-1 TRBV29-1 CSVEAGGLEQFF TGCAGCGTTGAGGCGGGGGGCCTAGAGCAGTTCTTC
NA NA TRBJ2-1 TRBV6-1 CASRLQRNEQFF TGTGCCAGCAGATTGCAGAGGAATGAGCAGTTCTTC
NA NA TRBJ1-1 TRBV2 CASNPARGNTEAFF TGTGCCAGCAACCCAGCGAGAGGGAACACTGAAGCTTTCTTT
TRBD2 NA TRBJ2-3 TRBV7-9 CASSRAGGPDTQYF TGTGCCAGCAGCCGAGCGGGAGGGCCTGATACGCAGTATTTT
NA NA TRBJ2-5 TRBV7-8 CASSPRSQEGLKGKTQYF TGTGCCAGCAGCCCCCGTAGTCAGGAGGGCCTCAAGGGAAAGACCCAGTACTTC
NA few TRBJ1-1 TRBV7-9 CASSLGERVALNTEAFF TGTGCCAGCAGCTTAGGAGAGAGGGTAGCCTTGAACACTGAAGCTTTCTTT
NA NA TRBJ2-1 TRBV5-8 CASSFPEFYNEQFF TGTGCCAGCAGCTTCCCAGAATTTTACAATGAGCAGTTCTTC
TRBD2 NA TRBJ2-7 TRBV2 CASSEARGWTSGDPYEQYF TGTGCCAGCAGTGAAGCGCGGGGTTGGACTAGCGGGGACCCCTACGAGCAGTACTTC
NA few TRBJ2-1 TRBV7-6 CASSATSYEQFF TGTGCCAGCAGCGCAACTAGTTATGAGCAGTTCTTC
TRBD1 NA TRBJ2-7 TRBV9 CASSAGQGPAYEQYF TGTGCCAGCAGCGCGGGACAGGGGCCCGCCTACGAGCAGTACTTC
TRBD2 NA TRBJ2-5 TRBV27 CASSLAGGKTQYF TGTGCCAGCAGTCTTGCGGGAGGAAAGACCCAGTACTTC
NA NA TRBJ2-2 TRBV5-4 CASSLDGGTWELFF TGTGCCAGCAGCTTGGATGGAGGGACTTGGGAGCTGTTTTTT
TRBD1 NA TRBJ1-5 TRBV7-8 CASSPKRPGQSTYSNQPQHF TGTGCCAGCAGTCCCAAACGCCCGGGACAGTCCACCTATAGCAATCAGCCCCAGCATTTT
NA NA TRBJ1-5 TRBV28 CASSGAYSNQPQHF TGTGCCAGCAGTGGGGCATATAGCAATCAGCCCCAGCATTTT
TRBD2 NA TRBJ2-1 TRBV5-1 CASSVAGDYNEQFF TGCGCCAGCAGTGTAGCGGGAGACTACAATGAGCAGTTCTTC
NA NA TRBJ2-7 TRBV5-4 CASSLDPTRRYYEQYF TGTGCCAGCAGCTTGGATCCGACACGAAGATATTACGAGCAGTACTTC
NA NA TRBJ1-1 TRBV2 CASSGVGPDSRLNTEAFF TGTGCCAGCAGTGGAGTGGGCCCTGACAGTCGATTGAACACTGAAGCTTTCTTT
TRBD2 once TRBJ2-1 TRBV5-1 CASSPLAGAYNEQFF TGCGCCAGCAGCCCGTTAGCGGGCGCCTACAATGAGCAGTTCTTC
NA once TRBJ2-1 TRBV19 CASRRADSYNEQFF TGTGCCAGTAGGCGAGCGGATTCCTACAATGAGCAGTTCTTC
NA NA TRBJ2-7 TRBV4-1 CATRRREAAPLGQYF TGCGCCACCCGCCGAAGGGAAGCGGCGCCCTTAGGGCAGTACTTC
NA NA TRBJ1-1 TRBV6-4 CASSVEKNTEAFF TGTGCCAGCAGTGTAGAAAAGAACACTGAAGCTTTCTTT
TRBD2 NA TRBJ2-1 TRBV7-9 CASSTASLARSSYNEQFF TGTGCCAGCAGCACAGCCTCACTAGCGAGGAGCTCCTACAATGAGCAGTTCTTC
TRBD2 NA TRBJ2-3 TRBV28 CASKPGLAGLDTQYF TGTGCCAGCAAGCCGGGACTAGCGGGCTTAGATACGCAGTATTTT
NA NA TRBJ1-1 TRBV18 CASSPPGLNTEAFF TGTGCCAGCTCACCCCCCGGTCTTAACACTGAAGCTTTCTTT
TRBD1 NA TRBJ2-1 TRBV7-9 CASTDRVASYNEQFF TGTGCCAGCACAGACAGGGTAGCGTCCTACAATGAGCAGTTCTTC